The text below deals with one TCR beta chain. These data originate in a study of blood T cell repertoires in COVID-19. Study-level information: Samples came from the United States, Italy and Spain, spanning acute and convalescent COVID-19.

All enrollees were roughly 18 to 90 years old and from under 25 US areas. Participants' own reports of clinical history determined their cohort assignment. How the authors handled the data: Estimation of nucleated cell counts relied on the amplification of reference gene primers. Sequencing used immunoSEQ multiplex PCR; TCRdb keeps in-frame clones, though not all of them. Clone size and the V and J calls come from that table; the DNA yielded D and trimming. The sample has around 160,000 clones; around 83% are singletons. Trimming cost V 3 bases and J 1 base, with 12 bases left between them. The germline gives CDR1 MGHDK, CDR2 SYGVNS. This CDR3 is built from 15 residues.

V and J are TRBV25-1 and TRBJ1-1, with D possibly being TRBD1 (5 bases). This TCR came from a woman aged 45-59 years who had been exposed to COVID-19. Sequenced material: PBMCs or T cells enriched from blood (not recorded which). The CDR3, as DNA: TGTGCCAGCAGTGAGTTTAAGGGGTCGAACACTGAAGCTTTCTTT. Its protein product is CASSEFKGSNTEAFF.